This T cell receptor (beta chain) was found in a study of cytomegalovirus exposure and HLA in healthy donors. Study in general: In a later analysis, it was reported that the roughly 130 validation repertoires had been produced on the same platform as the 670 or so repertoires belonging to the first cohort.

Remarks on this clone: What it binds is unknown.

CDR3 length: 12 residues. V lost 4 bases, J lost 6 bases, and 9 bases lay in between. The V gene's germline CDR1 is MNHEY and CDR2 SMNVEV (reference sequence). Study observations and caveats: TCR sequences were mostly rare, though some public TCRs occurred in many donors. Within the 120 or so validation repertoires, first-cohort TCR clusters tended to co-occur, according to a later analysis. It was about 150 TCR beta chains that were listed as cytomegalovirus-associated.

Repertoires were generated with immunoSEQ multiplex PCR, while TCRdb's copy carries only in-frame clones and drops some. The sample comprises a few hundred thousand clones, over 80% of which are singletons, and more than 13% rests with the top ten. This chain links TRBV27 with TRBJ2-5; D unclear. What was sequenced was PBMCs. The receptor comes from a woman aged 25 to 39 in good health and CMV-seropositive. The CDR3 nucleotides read TGTGCCAGCAGTTCCGGGCCTCAGACCCAGTACTTC. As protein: CASSSGPQTQYF.